Below are 28 T cell receptor beta chains sequenced from a single sample in a study of response to subunit inactivated influenza vaccine. A single record per CDR3 protein comes from TCRdb applying MiXCR to the RT-PCR reads. The data contain 800,000 to 1,000,000 distinct CDR3 sequences, over 20% of them seen just once; the ten biggest clones take up about a tenth. The sequencing used PBMCs from blood, collected roughly 5 days after vaccination. These receptors all stem from a man between 50 and 59 years old who received an inactivated influenza vaccine.

The chain couples TRBV27 to TRBJ2-6; D is ambiguous. The CDR3 runs 13 residues. Germline assignment: CDR1 MNHEY and CDR2 SMNVEV (reference sequence). Trimming left V 6 bases short and J 2 bases short, with 5 bases between. The CDR3, as DNA: TGTGCCAGCAGGGCAACTGGGGCCAACGTCCTGACTTTC. This sequence encodes CASRATGANVLTF.

This chain joins TRBV28 and TRBJ2-1, with a tentative D call TRBD1 (6 bases). This CDR3 comprises 16 residues. The germline gives CDR1 MDHEN, CDR2 SYDVKM. Trimming shortened V by 4 bases and J by 8 bases, and 21 bases separated the two germline ends. CDR3 nucleotide sequence: TGTGCCAGCAGTTCTCCCTCCCGGAACAGGGTCTATGAGCAGTTCTTC. Protein: CASSSPSRNRVYEQFF. The full variable domain, its missing parts supplied by reference TRBV28 and TRBJ2-1, is DVKVTQSSRYLVKRTGEKVFLECVQDMDHENMFWYRQDPGLGLRLIYFSYDVKMKEKGDIPEGYSVSREKKERFSLILESASTNQTSMYLCASSSPSRNRVYEQFFGPGTRLTVL.

This clonotype has a handful of counts. The genes are TRBV20-1 and TRBJ2-1; possibly TRBD2 for D (5 bases). This CDR3 has 13 amino acids. Trimming shortened V by 6 bases and J by 7 bases, and 16 bases separated the two germline ends. The germline V gene has CDR1 DFQATT and CDR2 SNEGSKA (reference sequence). The CDR3, as DNA: TGCAGTGCCTCCGTCAGCGTAGCGAATGAGCAGTTCTTC. Amino acid sequence: CSASVSVANEQFF.

The J gene is TRBJ2-7, the V gene TRBV6-1, with 12 bases fitting TRBD2. CDR3 length equals 16 residues. The V gene's germline CDR1 is MNHNS and CDR2 SASEGT. V shed 6 bases, J shed 2 bases, and the junction held 8 bases outside the gene matches. The CDR3 reads CASRSPLAGGPYEQYF. The CDR3 coding sequence is TGTGCCAGCAGGAGTCCACTAGCGGGGGGACCCTACGAGCAGTACTTC.

This clonotype was picked up a small number of times. V is TRBV7-2 and J is TRBJ2-5; 8 bases line up with TRBD2. V was clipped by 0 bases and J by 5 bases; unmatched bases: 8. In germline, CDR1 is SGHTA, CDR2 FQGNSA. CDR3 length: 16 amino acids. CDR3 residues: CASSLAGAGVRETQYF. In nucleotides, the CDR3 is TGTGCCAGCAGCTTAGCGGGAGCGGGAGTTCGTGAGACCCAGTACTTC.

The chain has TRBV6-1 and TRBJ2-5; D ambiguous. The CDR3 loop spans 16 amino acids. Trimming left V 5 bases short and J 5 bases short, with 21 bases between. Germline CDR1 reads MNHNS; CDR2 reads SASEGT. This chain's CDR3 is CASSPVFGWDRETQYF. DNA of the CDR3: TGTGCCAGCAGTCCCGTTTTTGGATGGGATAGGGAGACCCAGTACTTC.

The chain recombines TRBV20-1 with TRBJ2-7; a weak D match, TRBD2 (6 bases). This CDR3 spans 14 amino acids. The germline gives CDR1 DFQATT, CDR2 SNEGSKA (reference sequence). Trimming shortened V by 5 bases and J by 6 bases, and 20 bases separated the two germline ends. CDR3 in amino acids: CSARPHTRGTEQYF. In DNA, the CDR3 is TGCAGTGCTCGTCCGCACACGCGCGGGACCGAGCAGTACTTC.

The sample holds many counts of this clonotype. This rearrangement joins TRBV12-3 or TRBV12-4 to TRBJ2-2; D gene ambiguous. CDR3 length: 16 residues. Trimming left V 6 bases short and J 2 bases short, with 16 bases between. As DNA, the CDR3 is TGTGCCAGCAGCTATGACCCCGAAACTAACACCGGGGAGCTGTTTTTT. Translation: CASSYDPETNTGELFF.

This clonotype was recorded at least ten times. V usage is TRBV20-1 and J usage is TRBJ2-3, with D perhaps assigned TRBD1 or TRBD2 (5 bases each). Germline CDR1 is DFQATT and CDR2 is SNEGSKA (reference sequence). This CDR3 is built from 14 residues. V lost 2 bases and J lost 4, with 13 bases in between. CDR3 coding DNA: TGCAGTGCTAGAAGACAGTCCGGGGCAGATACGCAGTATTTT. This codes for CSARRQSGADTQYF.

This clonotype was counted many times. The V gene is TRBV12-3 or TRBV12-4, the J gene TRBJ2-1; D unresolved. V was cut by 6 bases and J by 7 bases, with 7 bases left in between. The CDR3 has 11 amino acids. DNA of the CDR3: TGTGCCAGCAGACAGAGGAATGAGCAGTTCTTC. This encodes CASRQRNEQFF.

This clonotype came up many times. V gene TRBV6-5 combines with J gene TRBJ2-2; D possibly corresponds to TRBD2 (5 bases). The germline CDR1 and CDR2 sequences are MNHEY and SVGAGI. V shed 0 bases and J shed 2 bases, with 13 bases lying between them. There are 17 residues in the CDR3. DNA of the CDR3: TGTGCCAGCAGTTACTCGATAATGGGAGTTAACACCGGGGAGCTGTTTTTT. As protein: CASSYSIMGVNTGELFF.

This clonotype was detected a few times. The chain couples TRBV27 to TRBJ2-1; D may be TRBD1 or TRBD2 (6 bases each). Germline V gene sequence: CDR1 MNHEY, CDR2 SMNVEV (reference sequence). The CDR3 has 16 amino acids. With 2 bases removed from V and 6 bases from J, the gap between germline ends came to 17 bases. This CDR3 reads CASSLGGPALGNEQFF. DNA for the CDR3: TGTGCCAGCAGTTTAGGGGGGCCTGCTTTGGGCAATGAGCAGTTCTTC.

This clonotype has more than one count but fewer than ten. V usage is TRBV20-1 and J usage is TRBJ2-7; 8 bases line up with TRBD2. V lost 7 bases to trimming and J lost 4 bases; unmatched junction nucleotides: 9. The CDR3 contains 13 residues. Germline V CDR1 and CDR2: DFQATT, SNEGSKA (reference sequence). The CDR3 DNA reads as TGCAGTGGTGGACTAGCCGGTAGTTACGAGCAGTACTTC. This gives the protein CSGGLAGSYEQYF.

This clonotype was recorded at least ten times. The rearrangement joins TRBV7-2 to TRBJ2-7; TRBD1 agrees at 9 bases. After removal of 3 bases from V and 2 bases from J, the junction contained 5 bases not matched to a gene. The CDR3 has 15 residues. Germline V CDR1 and CDR2: SGHTA, FQGNSA. CDR3 nucleotide sequence: TGTGCCAGCAGCTTTGGACAGGGGTTCACCTACGAGCAGTACTTC. Amino acid sequence: CASSFGQGFTYEQYF.

This clonotype was detected a few times. The chain links TRBV6-1 to TRBJ1-4, with 7 bases fitting TRBD1. The CDR3 is 16 amino acids. V lost 5 bases and J lost 4; bases outside the gene matches: 10. CDR1 and CDR2 from the germline V gene are MNHNS and SASEGT. The CDR3 sequence: CASSPVRQGSNEKLFF. The CDR3 nucleotides read TGTGCCAGCAGTCCCGTCCGACAGGGCAGTAATGAAAAACTGTTTTTT.

The sample holds a few counts of this clonotype. V and J are TRBV2 and TRBJ2-1; D unclear. Trimming stripped 7 bases from V and 5 bases from J, with 12 bases between. Per germline, CDR1 SNHLY and CDR2 FYNNEI. This CDR3 is 13 amino acids long. Written as DNA, the CDR3 is TGTGCCAGCACAGGCAGTTTTGACAATGAGCAGTTCTTC. It codes for CASTGSFDNEQFF. Full variable domain (remainder filled in from reference TRBV2 and TRBJ2-1): EPEVTQTPSHQVTQMGQEVILRCVPISNHLYFYWYRQILGQKVEFLVSFYNNEISEKSEIFDDQFSVERPDGSNFTLKIRSTKLEDSAMYFCASTGSFDNEQFFGPGTRLTVL.

This clonotype has only a few counts. The V call is TRBV15, the J call TRBJ1-1; TRBD1 matches 7 bases. The CDR3 covers 15 residues. The trim removed 2 bases at V and 3 bases at J, leaving 6 bases unmatched. Germline V gene sequence: CDR1 LNHNV, CDR2 YYDKDF (reference sequence). As DNA, the CDR3 is TGTGCCACCAGCAGAACTCACAGGGGATACACTGAAGCTTTCTTT. It is translated as CATSRTHRGYTEAFF.

Regarding this clonotype: This could be a read error, since a much larger clone is one nucleotide away. The V and J genes are TRBV12-3 or TRBV12-4 and TRBJ2-1; D is possibly TRBD2 (5 bases). Trimming took 1 base from V and 12 from J, leaving 16 bases between them. The CDR3 consists of 14 residues. The CDR3 protein is CASSLGVSGFRQFF. As DNA, the CDR3 is TGTGCCAGCAGTTTAGGGGTATCGGGATTTCGGCAGTTCTTC.

The V call is TRBV10-3, the J call TRBJ2-3, with D unresolved. Germline assignment: CDR1 ENHRY and CDR2 SYGVKD. There are 14 residues in the CDR3. Trimming stripped 10 bases from V and 0 bases from J, with 14 bases between. CDR3 residues: CATAVGTSTDTQYF. The CDR3, as DNA: TGTGCCACCGCCGTGGGCACTAGCACAGATACGCAGTATTTT.

V usage is TRBV4-3 and J usage is TRBJ2-5; D gene ambiguous. This CDR3 is built from 13 residues. Germline V CDR1 and CDR2: LGHNA, YSLEER. With 0 bases removed from V and 7 bases from J, the gap between germline ends came to 9 bases. This CDR3 is CASSQDFAGTQYF. CDR3 nucleotide sequence: TGCGCCAGCAGCCAAGATTTTGCTGGGACCCAGTACTTC.

This clonotype was seen a few times. The chain recombines TRBV5-1 with TRBJ1-1, with D uncertain. Germline lookup yields CDR1 SGHRS and CDR2 YFSETQ. CDR3 length equals 16 residues. Trimming shortened V by 2 bases and J by 0 bases, and 14 bases separated the two germline ends. The CDR3 DNA reads TGCGCCAGCAGCTTACTCATCGGACGAATGAACACTGAAGCTTTCTTT. It translates to CASSLLIGRMNTEAFF.

This clonotype was detected ten times or more. The CDR3 nucleotides read TGTGCCAGCAGTTCTCCCAGCGATGGGGGGCCAGATGAGCAGTTCTTC. It yields the protein CASSSPSDGGPDEQFF. The rearrangement uses TRBV28 and TRBJ2-1, with D perhaps matching TRBD1 or TRBD2 (6 bases each). The V end was cut by 4 bases, the J end by 8 bases, with 21 bases between. The CDR3 has 16 residues. From germline, CDR1 is MDHEN and CDR2 SYDVKM. The whole variable domain, filled in from reference TRBV28 and TRBJ2-1, reads DVKVTQSSRYLVKRTGEKVFLECVQDMDHENMFWYRQDPGLGLRLIYFSYDVKMKEKGDIPEGYSVSREKKERFSLILESASTNQTSMYLCASSSPSDGGPDEQFFGPGTRLTVL.

The chain employs TRBV6-2 or TRBV6-3 and TRBJ2-7; D may be TRBD2 (6 bases). Germline CDR1 and CDR2: MNHEY and SVGEGT. V was shortened by 2 bases and J by 2 bases, with 13 bases between the two germline ends. The CDR3 contains 15 residues. For the CDR3, the DNA is TGTGCCAGCAGTTACGAGCTAGCGAAGGCCTACGAGCAGTACTTC. It yields the protein CASSYELAKAYEQYF.

This chain joins TRBV7-2 and TRBJ2-1; 8 positions agree with TRBD2. CDR1 SGHTA and CDR2 FQGNSA come from the germline V gene. V shed 1 base, J shed 8 bases, and the junction held 10 bases outside the gene matches. This CDR3 contains 16 residues. CDR3 DNA: TGTGCCAGCAGCTTAGTTGGGCTAGCGGGTGCTGATGAGCAGTTCTTC. As protein: CASSLVGLAGADEQFF.

The V and J genes are TRBV20-1 and TRBJ2-7; weak D call: TRBD1 (5 bases). Germline V lookup: CDR1 DFQATT, CDR2 SNEGSKA (reference sequence). The CDR3 is 12 residues long. Trimming left V 6 bases short and J 0 bases short, with 9 bases between. The CDR3 spells CSAGQDSYEQYF. CDR3 DNA sequence: TGCAGTGCCGGACAAGACTCCTACGAGCAGTACTTC.

This rearrangement joins TRBV9 to TRBJ1-2; D remains ambiguous. Germline lookup yields CDR1 SGDLS and CDR2 YYNGEE. The CDR3 extends over 15 amino acids. V lost 0 bases and J lost 3, with 12 bases in between. The DNA for the CDR3 is TGTGCCAGCAGCGTAGGAGGCACCTCCCACTATGGCTACACCTTC. Protein: CASSVGGTSHYGYTF.

This clonotype has at least ten counts. This chain uses TRBV5-6 with TRBJ2-1; possibly TRBD1 or TRBD2 for D (6 bases each). Germline V gene sequence: CDR1 SGHDT, CDR2 YYEEEE. The V end was cut by 0 bases, the J end by 0 bases, with 16 bases between. The CDR3 is 18 amino acids. This CDR3 is CASSLEGGISSSYNEQFF. CDR3 DNA: TGTGCCAGCAGCTTGGAGGGGGGCATATCGAGCTCCTACAATGAGCAGTTCTTC. Filled out from reference TRBV5-6 and TRBJ2-1, the complete variable domain reads DAGVTQSPTHLIKTRGQQVTLRCSPKSGHDTVSWYQQALGQGPQFIFQYYEEEERQRGNFPDRFSGHQFPNYSSELNVNALLLGDSALYLCASSLEGGISSSYNEQFFGPGTRLTVL.

The CDR3 spells CSARALGTGTGGELFF. The DNA for the CDR3 is TGCAGTGCTAGAGCCCTTGGGACAGGGACGGGCGGGGAGCTGTTTTTT. The chain recombines TRBV20-1 with TRBJ2-2; 9 nucleotides align to TRBD1. The junction had 10 bases not matched to a gene; V was cut back by 1 base and J by 7 bases. Germline lookup yields CDR1 DFQATT and CDR2 SNEGSKA (reference sequence). This CDR3 has 16 amino acids.